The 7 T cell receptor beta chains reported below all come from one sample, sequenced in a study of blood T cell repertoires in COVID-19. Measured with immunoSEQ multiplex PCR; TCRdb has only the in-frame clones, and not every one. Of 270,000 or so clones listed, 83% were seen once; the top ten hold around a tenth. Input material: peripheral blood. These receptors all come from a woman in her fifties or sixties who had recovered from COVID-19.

This chain's CDR3 is CASSPPSLDRNEKLFF. The DNA for the CDR3 is TGTGCCAGCTCACCCCCCTCCCTCGACAGAAATGAAAAACTGTTTTTT. The genes are TRBV18 and TRBJ1-4; the D gene is possibly TRBD1 (5 bases). V lost 3 bases and J lost 5, with 16 bases in between. CDR1 KGHSH and CDR2 LQKENI come from the germline V gene. CDR3 size: 16 residues.

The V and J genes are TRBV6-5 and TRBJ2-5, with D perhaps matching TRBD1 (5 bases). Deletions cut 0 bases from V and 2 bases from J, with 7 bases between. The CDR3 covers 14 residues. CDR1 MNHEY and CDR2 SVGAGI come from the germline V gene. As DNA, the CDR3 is TGTGCCAGCAGTTACTCGGACACACAAGAGACCCAGTACTTC. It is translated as CASSYSDTQETQYF.

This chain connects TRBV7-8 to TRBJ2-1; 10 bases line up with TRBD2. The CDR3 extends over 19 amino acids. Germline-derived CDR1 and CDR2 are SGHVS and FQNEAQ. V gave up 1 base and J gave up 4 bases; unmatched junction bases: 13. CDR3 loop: CASSLEASGRGRAYNEQFF. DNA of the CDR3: TGTGCCAGCAGCTTAGAGGCTAGCGGGAGAGGTAGAGCTTACAATGAGCAGTTCTTC.

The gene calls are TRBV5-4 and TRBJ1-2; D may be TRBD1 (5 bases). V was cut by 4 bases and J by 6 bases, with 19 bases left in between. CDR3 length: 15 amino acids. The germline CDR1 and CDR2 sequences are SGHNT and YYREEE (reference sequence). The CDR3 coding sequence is TGTGCCAGCAGCGCCCCCACAGGAACCCTAGATGGCTACACCTTC. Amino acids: CASSAPTGTLDGYTF.

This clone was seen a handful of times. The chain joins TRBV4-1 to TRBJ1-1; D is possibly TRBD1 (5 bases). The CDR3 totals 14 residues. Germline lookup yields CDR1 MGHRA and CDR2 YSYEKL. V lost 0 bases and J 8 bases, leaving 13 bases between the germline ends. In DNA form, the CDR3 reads TGCGCCAGCAGCCAAGATCCCCAGGGTTTGGAAGCTTTCTTT. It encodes CASSQDPQGLEAFF.

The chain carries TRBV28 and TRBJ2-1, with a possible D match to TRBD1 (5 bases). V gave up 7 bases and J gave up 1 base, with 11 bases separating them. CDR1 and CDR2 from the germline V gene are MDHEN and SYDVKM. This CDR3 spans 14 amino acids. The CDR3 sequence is CASNSRTSYNEQFF. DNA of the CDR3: TGTGCCAGCAACTCGAGGACATCCTACAATGAGCAGTTCTTC.

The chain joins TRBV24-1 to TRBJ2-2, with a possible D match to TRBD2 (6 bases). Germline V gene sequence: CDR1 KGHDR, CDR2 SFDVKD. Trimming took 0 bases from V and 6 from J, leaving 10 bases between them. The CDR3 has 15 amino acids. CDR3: CATSDLTGDPGELFF. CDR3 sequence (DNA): TGTGCCACCAGTGATTTGACGGGAGACCCCGGGGAGCTGTTTTTT.